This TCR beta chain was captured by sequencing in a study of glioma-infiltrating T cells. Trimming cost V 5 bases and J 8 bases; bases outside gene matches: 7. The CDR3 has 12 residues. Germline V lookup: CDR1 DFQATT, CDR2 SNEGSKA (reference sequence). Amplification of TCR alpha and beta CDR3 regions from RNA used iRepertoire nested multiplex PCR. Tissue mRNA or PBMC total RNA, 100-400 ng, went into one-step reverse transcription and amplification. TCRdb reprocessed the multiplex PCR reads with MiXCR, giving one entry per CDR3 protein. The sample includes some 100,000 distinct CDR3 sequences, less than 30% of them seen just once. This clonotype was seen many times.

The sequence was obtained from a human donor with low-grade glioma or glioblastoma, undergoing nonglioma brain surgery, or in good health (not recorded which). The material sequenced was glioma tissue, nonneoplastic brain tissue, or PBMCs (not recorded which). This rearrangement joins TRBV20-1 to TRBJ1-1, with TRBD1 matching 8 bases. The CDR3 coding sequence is TGCAGTGCTGAGGGACAGGCCGTCGAAGCTTTCTTT. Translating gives CSAEGQAVEAFF.